This T cell receptor beta chain is drawn from a study of blood T cells in healthy people across ages. The use of a sample-barcoded 5' primer and a J-beta primer mix characterized a second PCR of about 7 to 12 cycles. Each CDR3 protein is one row after TCRdb ran MiXCR on the 5' RACE reads. The sample records about 840,000 distinct CDR3 sequences, 25% to 35% being singletons. In germline, CDR1 is DFQATT, CDR2 SNEGSKA (reference sequence). V lost 5 bases to trimming and J lost 4 bases; unmatched junction nucleotides: 8. CDR3 length: 14 residues. This clonotype occurred a few times. These data also featured in a second study, about T cells of mothers and their children. As that report states: The authors used all extracted RNA for cDNA synthesis, at 1.5 ug per 15 ul. Using the M1S primer, the second PCR added sample barcodes along with 2-4 random nucleotides.

The rearrangement joins TRBV20-1 to TRBJ1-2, with 9 bases aligning to TRBD1. Material for sequencing was blood. This receptor was obtained from a woman aged 40 to 50 in good health. CDR3 DNA: TGCAGTGCTGCACAGGGGGCGGCGGGCTATGGCTACACCTTC. This encodes CSAAQGAAGYGYTF.